The subject of this entry is one T cell receptor beta chain. Its antigen is still unknown. Measured with immunoSEQ multiplex PCR; TCRdb has only the in-frame clones, and not every one. The sample shows 150,000 to 200,000 clones, 85% to 95% of them seen only once. The record originates from a study of T cell responses to AZD1222 COVID-19 vaccine. Whole-study findings and limits: Unmutated variant regions reportedly attract nearly half of all spike-specific TCRs. An increase in Spike-specific TCR breadth and depth was observed after two AZD1222 doses. Repertoire sampling happened only post peak T cell response.

The TCR originated in an adult in good health. The sample was peripheral blood, taken on day 0 of AZD1222 vaccination.

CDR3 residues: CASSSLAGLNTGELFF. The CDR3 bases are TGTGCCAGCAGTTCGCTAGCGGGGCTGAACACCGGGGAGCTGTTTTTT. The chain recombines TRBV28 with TRBJ2-2; 9 positions match TRBD2. This CDR3 is 16 amino acids long. V trimming: 4 bases; J trimming: 1 base; junction bases outside the gene matches: 4. The germline gives CDR1 MDHEN, CDR2 SYDVKM.